Below, 13 T cell receptor beta chains from the same sample are listed, as sequenced in a study of cytomegalovirus exposure and HLA in healthy donors. The repertoire was sequenced with immunoSEQ multiplex PCR; TCRdb's copy has only in-frame clones and lacks some. The sample shows some 120,000 clones, approximately 95% of them seen only once. Specimen: PBMCs. These receptors all stem from a young man in good health and CMV-seronegative.

V usage is TRBV5-1 and J usage is TRBJ1-1, with TRBD1 matching over 8 bases. The CDR3 is made up of 15 amino acids. Unmatched junction bases numbered 9, after V lost 4 bases and J lost 4 bases. Germline V gene lookup returns CDR1 SGHRS and CDR2 YFSETQ. The CDR3 spells CASSPPTGVGTEAFF. CDR3 coding DNA: TGCGCCAGCAGCCCCCCGACAGGGGTGGGCACTGAAGCTTTCTTT.

This chain uses TRBV27 with TRBJ1-1; a weak D match, TRBD1 (6 bases). CDR1 is MNHEY, CDR2 SMNVEV, per germline (reference sequence). The CDR3 is 15 amino acids. Trimming left V 2 bases short and J 0 bases short, with 10 bases between. As DNA, the CDR3 is TGTGCCAGCAGTTTACGCAGGGGTTTGAACACTGAAGCTTTCTTT. Protein: CASSLRRGLNTEAFF.

V and J are TRBV27 and TRBJ2-1, with D possibly being TRBD2 (6 bases). The CDR3 consists of 15 residues. CDR1 is MNHEY and CDR2 is SMNVEV in the germline V gene (reference sequence). Trimming removed 10 bases at V and 7 bases at J, with 23 bases between. CDR3 nucleotide sequence: TGTGCCACCTCCGATGGACGGAGGGCCCCGAATGAGCAGTTCTTC. Translated, it gives CATSDGRRAPNEQFF.

The chain links TRBV7-8 to TRBJ2-1, with a weak D call TRBD2 (7 bases). The CDR3 spans 16 residues. V lost 5 bases and J lost 4, with 18 bases in between. Germline CDR1 SGHVS, CDR2 FQNEAQ. CDR3 sequence: CASSPEGGGPYNEQFF. The DNA for the CDR3 is TGTGCCAGCAGCCCCGAGGGGGGAGGGCCTTACAATGAGCAGTTCTTC.

The CDR3 loop is CASSLGVSRETNEKLFF. In nucleotides, the CDR3 is TGTGCCAGCAGCTTAGGGGTATCGAGGGAAACTAATGAAAAACTGTTTTTT. The chain employs TRBV7-9 and TRBJ1-4; D is unresolved. Per germline, CDR1 SEHNR and CDR2 FQNEAQ (reference sequence). CDR3 length equals 17 residues. Trimming removed 1 base from V and 1 base from J, with 13 bases in between.

V usage is TRBV28 and J usage is TRBJ1-1; the match to TRBD1 covers 10 bases. Trimming at V came to 8 bases and at J to 3 bases, leaving 12 bases not matched to a gene. Germline assignment: CDR1 MDHEN and CDR2 SYDVKM. CDR3 size: 16 residues. CDR3 sequence reads: CASSAPPGTGDTEAFF. The CDR3 coding sequence is TGTGCCAGCTCCGCCCCCCCCGGGACAGGGGACACTGAAGCTTTCTTT. The variable domain in full, completed from reference TRBV28 and TRBJ1-1, reads DVKVTQSSRYLVKRTGEKVFLECVQDMDHENMFWYRQDPGLGLRLIYFSYDVKMKEKGDIPEGYSVSREKKERFSLILESASTNQTSMYLCASSAPPGTGDTEAFFGQGTRLTVV.

The chain uses TRBV7-2 and TRBJ1-1, with D possibly TRBD1 on 5 matching bases. V dropped 7 bases and J dropped 2 bases, with 14 bases sitting between them. The CDR3 spans 14 residues. Per the germline V gene, CDR1 is SGHTA and CDR2 is FQGNSA. CDR3 nucleotide sequence: TGTGCCAGCACCCCAAGGGGCCTTAACACTGAAGCTTTCTTT. This encodes CASTPRGLNTEAFF.

The chain recombines TRBV4-1 with TRBJ2-7, with 7 positions matching TRBD1. Germline V gene data show CDR1 as MGHRA and CDR2 as YSYEKL. V shed 4 bases and J 3 bases; nucleotides not matched to a gene: 9. The CDR3 runs 15 residues. For the CDR3, the DNA is TGCGCCAGCAGCCTAACGGGACAGACCGACTACGAGCAGTACTTC. Its translation is CASSLTGQTDYEQYF.

The chain links TRBV28 to TRBJ1-2; 9 positions match TRBD1. V was clipped by 7 bases and J by 3 bases; unmatched bases: 9. The CDR3 length is 15 residues. Germline CDR1 and CDR2: MDHEN and SYDVKM. The CDR3 DNA reads as TGTGCCAGCACCCAGATAGGACAGGGGTACTATGGCTACACCTTC. Amino acids: CASTQIGQGYYGYTF.

The chain combines TRBV27 with TRBJ2-1, with a weak D call TRBD2 (6 bases). Deletions cut 6 bases from V and 0 bases from J, with 12 bases between. The CDR3 covers 15 residues. The V gene's germline CDR1 is MNHEY and CDR2 SMNVEV (reference sequence). CDR3: CASRASASSYNEQFF. The DNA of the CDR3 is TGTGCCAGCAGAGCTAGCGCGAGCTCCTACAATGAGCAGTTCTTC.

This clone came up a few times. This chain connects TRBV28 to TRBJ1-5; tentatively, D is TRBD1 (6 bases). With 10 bases removed from V and 9 bases from J, the gap between germline ends came to 22 bases. The CDR3 is 14 residues long. CDR1 is MDHEN, CDR2 SYDVKM, per germline. This CDR3 is CAMSDGGGRAPQHF. CDR3 DNA: TGTGCCATGTCCGATGGGGGGGGCCGGGCGCCCCAGCATTTT.

The V gene is TRBV28, the J gene TRBJ1-4; 7 positions match TRBD1. Looked up from germline, CDR1 is MDHEN and CDR2 is SYDVKM. The CDR3 totals 15 residues. Trimming at V came to 4 bases and at J to 5 bases, leaving 7 bases not matched to a gene. The DNA of the CDR3 is TGTGCCAGCAGTTCTCGGACAGGCCAGAATGAAAAACTGTTTTTT. It yields the protein CASSSRTGQNEKLFF. Full variable domain (outside the CDR3, taken from reference TRBV28 and TRBJ1-4): DVKVTQSSRYLVKRTGEKVFLECVQDMDHENMFWYRQDPGLGLRLIYFSYDVKMKEKGDIPEGYSVSREKKERFSLILESASTNQTSMYLCASSSRTGQNEKLFFGSGTQLSVL.

The genes are TRBV28 and TRBJ1-2, with TRBD1 as a possible D gene (6 bases). Per germline, CDR1 MDHEN and CDR2 SYDVKM. Trimming removed 6 bases from V and 7 bases from J, with 18 bases in between. The CDR3 length is 14 residues. As DNA, the CDR3 is TGTGCCAGCAGCTCCCGACCCTGGGGGCTTGGCTACACCTTC. This translates into CASSSRPWGLGYTF.